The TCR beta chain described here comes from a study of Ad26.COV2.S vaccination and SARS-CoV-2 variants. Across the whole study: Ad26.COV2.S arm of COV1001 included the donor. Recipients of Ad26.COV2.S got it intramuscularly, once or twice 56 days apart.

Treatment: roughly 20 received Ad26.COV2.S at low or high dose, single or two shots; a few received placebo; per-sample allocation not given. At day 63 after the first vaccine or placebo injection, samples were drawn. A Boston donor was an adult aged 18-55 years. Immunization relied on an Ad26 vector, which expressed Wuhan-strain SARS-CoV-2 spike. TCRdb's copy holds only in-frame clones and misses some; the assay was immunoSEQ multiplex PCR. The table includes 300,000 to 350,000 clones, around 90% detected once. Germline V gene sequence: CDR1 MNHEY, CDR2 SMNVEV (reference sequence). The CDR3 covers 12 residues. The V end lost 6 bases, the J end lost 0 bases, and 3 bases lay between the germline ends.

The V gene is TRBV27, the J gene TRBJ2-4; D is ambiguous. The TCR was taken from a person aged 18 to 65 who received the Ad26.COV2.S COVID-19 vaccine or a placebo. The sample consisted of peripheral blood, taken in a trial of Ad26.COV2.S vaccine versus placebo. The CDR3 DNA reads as TGTGCCAGCAGAACAGCCAAAAACATTCAGTACTTC. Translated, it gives CASRTAKNIQYF.